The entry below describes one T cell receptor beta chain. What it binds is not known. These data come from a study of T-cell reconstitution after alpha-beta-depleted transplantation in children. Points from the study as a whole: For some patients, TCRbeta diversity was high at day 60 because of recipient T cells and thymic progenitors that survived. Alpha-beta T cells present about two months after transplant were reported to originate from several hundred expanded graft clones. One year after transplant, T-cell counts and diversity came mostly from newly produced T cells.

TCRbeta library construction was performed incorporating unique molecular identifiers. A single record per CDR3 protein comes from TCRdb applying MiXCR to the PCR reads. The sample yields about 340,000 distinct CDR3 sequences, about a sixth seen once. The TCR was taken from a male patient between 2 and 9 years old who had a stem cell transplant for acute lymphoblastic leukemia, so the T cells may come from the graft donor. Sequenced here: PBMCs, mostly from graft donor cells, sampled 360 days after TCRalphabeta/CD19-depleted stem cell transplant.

The CDR3 loop reads CASNLRVLWGRVDQPQHF. The CDR3 coding sequence is TGTGCCAGCAACCTCCGCGTGTTGTGGGGGAGGGTCGATCAGCCCCAGCATTTT. The gene calls are TRBV28 and TRBJ1-5; a possible D gene is TRBD1 (5 bases). CDR3 length: 18 residues. V was cut by 7 bases and J by 5 bases, with 27 bases left in between. The germline V gene encodes CDR1 MDHEN and CDR2 SYDVKM.